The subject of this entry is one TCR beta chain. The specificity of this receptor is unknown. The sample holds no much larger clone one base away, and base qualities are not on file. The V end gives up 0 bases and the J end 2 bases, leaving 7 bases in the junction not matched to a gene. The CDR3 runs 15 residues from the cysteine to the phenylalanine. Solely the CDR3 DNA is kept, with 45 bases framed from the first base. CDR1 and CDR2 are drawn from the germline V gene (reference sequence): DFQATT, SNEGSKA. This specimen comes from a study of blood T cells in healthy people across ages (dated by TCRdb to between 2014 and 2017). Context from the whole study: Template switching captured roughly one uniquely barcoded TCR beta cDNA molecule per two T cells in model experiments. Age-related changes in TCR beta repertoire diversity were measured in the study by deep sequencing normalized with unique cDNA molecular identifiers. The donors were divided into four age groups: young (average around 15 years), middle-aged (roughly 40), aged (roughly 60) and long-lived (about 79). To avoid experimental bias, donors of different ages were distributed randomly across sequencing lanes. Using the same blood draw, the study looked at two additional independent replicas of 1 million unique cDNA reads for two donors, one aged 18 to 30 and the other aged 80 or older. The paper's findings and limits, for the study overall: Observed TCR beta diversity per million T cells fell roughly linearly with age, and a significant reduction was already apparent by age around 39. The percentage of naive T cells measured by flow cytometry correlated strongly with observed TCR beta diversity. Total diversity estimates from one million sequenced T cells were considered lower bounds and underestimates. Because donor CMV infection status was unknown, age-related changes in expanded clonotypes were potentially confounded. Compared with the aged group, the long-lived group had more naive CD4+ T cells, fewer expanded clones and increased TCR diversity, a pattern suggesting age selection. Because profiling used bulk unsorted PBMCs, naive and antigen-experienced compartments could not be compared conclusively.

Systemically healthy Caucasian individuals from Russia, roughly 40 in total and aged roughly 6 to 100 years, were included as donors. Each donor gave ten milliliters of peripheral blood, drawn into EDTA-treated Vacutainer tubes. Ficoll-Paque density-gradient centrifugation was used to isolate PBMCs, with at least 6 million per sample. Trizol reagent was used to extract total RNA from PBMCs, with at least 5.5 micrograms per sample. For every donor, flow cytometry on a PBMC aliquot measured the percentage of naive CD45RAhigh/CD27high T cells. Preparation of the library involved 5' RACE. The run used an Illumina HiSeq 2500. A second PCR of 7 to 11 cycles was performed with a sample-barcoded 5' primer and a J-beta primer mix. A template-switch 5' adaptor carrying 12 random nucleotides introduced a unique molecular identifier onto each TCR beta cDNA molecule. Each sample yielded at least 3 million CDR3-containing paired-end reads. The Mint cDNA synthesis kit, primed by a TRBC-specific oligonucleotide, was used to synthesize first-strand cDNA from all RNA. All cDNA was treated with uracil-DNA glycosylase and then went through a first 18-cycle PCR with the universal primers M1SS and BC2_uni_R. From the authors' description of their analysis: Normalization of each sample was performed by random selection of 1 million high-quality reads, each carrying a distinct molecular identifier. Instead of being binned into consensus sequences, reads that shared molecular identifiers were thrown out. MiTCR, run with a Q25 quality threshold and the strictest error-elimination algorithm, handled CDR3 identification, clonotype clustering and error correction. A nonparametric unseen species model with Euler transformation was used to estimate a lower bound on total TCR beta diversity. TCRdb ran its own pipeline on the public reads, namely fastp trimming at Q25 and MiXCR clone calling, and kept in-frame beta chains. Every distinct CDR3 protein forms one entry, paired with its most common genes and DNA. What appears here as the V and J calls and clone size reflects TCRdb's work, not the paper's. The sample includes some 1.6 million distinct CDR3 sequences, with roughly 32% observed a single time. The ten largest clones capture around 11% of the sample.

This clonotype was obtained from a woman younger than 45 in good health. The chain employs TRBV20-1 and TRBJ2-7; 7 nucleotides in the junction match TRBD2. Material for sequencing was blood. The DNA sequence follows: TGCAGTGCTAGAGATCTGGGGGGGGACCCCTACGAGCAGTACTTC. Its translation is CSARDLGGDPYEQYF.